Following are 10 T cell receptor beta chains from one sample sequenced in a study of control samples from healthy donors and cancer patients. TCRdb's table, derived via immunoSEQ multiplex PCR, lists solely in-frame clones and lacks some. The sample lists some 120,000 clones, over 75% seen once, with about 2.5% in the top ten. Sequenced: blood. Receptors originate from a man aged 18 to 30 in good health.

The chain couples TRBV19 to TRBJ2-2, with 9 bases matching TRBD1. J gave up 6 bases and V 6 bases, and 14 bases lay outside the gene matches. CDR1 is LNHDA and CDR2 is SQIVND in the germline V gene (reference sequence). CDR3 length equals 17 residues. CDR3 DNA: TGTGCCAGTAGAAAATCCCCGGACAGGGGATTGGCCGGGGAGCTGTTTTTT. This sequence encodes CASRKSPDRGLAGELFF.

This clone appeared a few times. This chain connects TRBV12-3 or TRBV12-4 to TRBJ1-5; D gene ambiguous. The CDR3 contains 13 residues. Trimming took 5 bases from V and 9 from J, leaving 14 bases between them. DNA for the CDR3: TGTGCCAGCAGTCTCCGGAGCCGTATGCCCCAGCATTTT. It codes for CASSLRSRMPQHF.

The gene calls are TRBV3-1 (or the pseudogene TRBV3-2) and TRBJ2-3, with TRBD1 identical over 7 bases. The CDR3 length is 14 residues. V lost 0 bases, J lost 3 bases, and 0 bases stayed unmatched. In germline, CDR1 is LGHDT, CDR2 YNNKEL (reference sequence). CDR3 in amino acids: CASSQDRGTDTQYF. CDR3 sequence (DNA): TGTGCCAGCAGCCAAGACAGGGGGACAGATACGCAGTATTTT.

This clone appeared a single time. The rearrangement uses TRBV7-3 and TRBJ2-2; D uncertain. Germline assignment: CDR1 SGHTA and CDR2 FQGTGA. The ends were cut back, 5 bases at V and 2 bases at J, with 12 bases in the middle. The CDR3 spans 15 residues. In DNA form, the CDR3 reads TGTGCCAGCAGCAAAAGCGCTCTAAACACCGGGGAGCTGTTTTTT. Translated, it gives CASSKSALNTGELFF.

The chain recombines TRBV7-2 with TRBJ2-5; D possibly corresponds to TRBD1 (6 bases). Trimming took 7 bases from V and 3 from J, leaving 15 bases between them. CDR3 length: 14 residues. Germline V gives CDR1 SGHTA, CDR2 FQGNSA. DNA for the CDR3: TGTGCCAGCACCCAGGGGTCCGTAAAAGAGACCCAGTACTTC. It specifies CASTQGSVKETQYF.

This clone has a handful of counts. The chain recombines TRBV27 with TRBJ1-5; no clear D. V was clipped by 1 base and J by 4 bases, with 11 bases between them. The CDR3 extends over 15 amino acids. CDR1 and CDR2 from the germline V gene are MNHEY and SMNVEV (reference sequence). The CDR3 DNA sequence: TGTGCCAGCAGTTTATACAGTAACCGGAATCAGCCCCAGCATTTT. This gives the protein CASSLYSNRNQPQHF.

This clone was counted a single time. The chain is built from TRBV25-1 and TRBJ2-3; no definite D call. Looked up from germline, CDR1 is MGHDK and CDR2 is SYGVNS. This CDR3 comprises 10 residues. V was pared by 8 bases and J by 6 bases, with 6 bases between. In DNA, the CDR3 is TGTGCCAGCTCGCGGGATACGCAGTATTTT. As protein: CASSRDTQYF.

As concerns this clone: Compared with germline, one end of the junction differs, possibly owing to a read error. The chain recombines TRBV7-7 with TRBJ2-5, with 7 bases that match TRBD2. CDR1 and CDR2 from the germline V gene are SSHAT and FNYEAQ (reference sequence). The CDR3 contains 14 residues. The CDR3 spells CASSISGVQETQYF. The CDR3 coding sequence is TGTGCTAGCAGCATAAGCGGGGTTCAGGAGACCCAGTACTTC.

This chain joins TRBV7-2 and TRBJ1-4, with D possibly being TRBD1 (6 bases). V lost 5 bases to trimming and J lost 5 bases, with 15 bases between them. The germline V gene encodes CDR1 SGHTA and CDR2 FQGNSA. The CDR3 covers 15 residues. The CDR3 DNA is TGTGCCAGCAGCCCAGGGGAGGGGGGGAATGAAAAACTGTTTTTT. This encodes CASSPGEGGNEKLFF.

This chain joins TRBV2 and TRBJ2-1; D perhaps matches TRBD1 (5 bases). CDR3 length: 14 amino acids. Germline V lookup: CDR1 SNHLY, CDR2 FYNNEI. V shed 8 bases and J shed 4 bases, with 15 bases lying between them. The CDR3 DNA reads TGTGCCAGCCCTAGGGGCAGGGATTACAATGAGCAGTTCTTC. Protein sequence: CASPRGRDYNEQFF.